A single sample gave rise to the 12 T cell receptor beta chains below, sequenced in a study of blood T cell repertoires in COVID-19. The table came from immunoSEQ multiplex PCR; TCRdb's copy has only in-frame clones and leaves some out. The sample yields about 210,000 clones, less than 90% seen once. Input material: peripheral blood. The origin of the receptors is a man aged 40-50 years with acute or convalescent COVID-19.

This chain links TRBV15 with TRBJ1-2; a weak D match, TRBD1 (5 bases). Germline V gene data show CDR1 as LNHNV and CDR2 as YYDKDF (reference sequence). Trimming took 0 bases from V and 5 from J, leaving 16 bases between them. The CDR3 is made up of 16 amino acids. In DNA, the CDR3 is TGTGCCACCAGCAGAGATGCAGTCGACGGGGGGTATGGCTACACCTTC. Protein: CATSRDAVDGGYGYTF.

The V call is TRBV27, the J call TRBJ1-4; no firm D call. The CDR3 totals 16 residues. V lost 6 bases, J lost 0 bases, and 14 bases lay in between. The germline CDR1 and CDR2 sequences are MNHEY and SMNVEV (reference sequence). As DNA, the CDR3 is TGTGCCAGCAGCCCAAACGCAGTAACAACTAATGAAAAACTGTTTTTT. It is translated as CASSPNAVTTNEKLFF.

The chain combines TRBV18 with TRBJ1-5; maybe TRBD1 (6 bases). Deletions cut 2 bases from V and 2 bases from J, with 16 bases between. This CDR3 is built from 17 residues. Per the germline V gene, CDR1 is KGHSH and CDR2 is LQKENI. CDR3 sequence (DNA): TGTGCCAGCTCACCATTCGAGGGCAGGGGTCGCAATCAGCCCCAGCATTTT. Its translation is CASSPFEGRGRNQPQHF.

This clone was detected only a few times. The rearrangement links TRBV7-2 to TRBJ2-3; TRBD1 matches at 9 bases. V lost 1 base to trimming and J lost 14 bases; unmatched junction nucleotides: 16. Germline V gene sequence: CDR1 SGHTA, CDR2 FQGNSA. The CDR3 is 16 residues long. The CDR3 coding sequence is TGTGCCAGCAGCTTAGGGGGTAGGGACAGGGCCCTCGGGCGGTATTTT. This gives the protein CASSLGGRDRALGRYF.

Here the CDR3 reads CASSQDLGGGTDTQYF. The CDR3 coding sequence is TGCGCCAGCAGCCAAGATCTAGGGGGAGGCACAGATACGCAGTATTTT. This sequence joins TRBV4-1 and TRBJ2-3; D may be TRBD1 (6 bases). Germline V gene lookup returns CDR1 MGHRA and CDR2 YSYEKL. V lost 0 bases, J lost 1 base, and 11 bases lay in between. CDR3 length: 16 residues.

The chain employs TRBV19 and TRBJ1-1; unclear D gene. Germline values: CDR1 LNHDA, CDR2 SQIVND (reference sequence). V gave up 5 bases and J gave up 5 bases, with 6 bases separating them. This CDR3 has 11 amino acids. CDR3 sequence: CASSGQTEAFF. The CDR3 DNA reads as TGTGCCAGTAGTGGGCAAACTGAAGCTTTCTTT.

This chain links TRBV28 with TRBJ1-3, with TRBD1 matching over 7 bases. CDR3 length: 17 amino acids. Germline CDR1 MDHEN, CDR2 SYDVKM. Losses at the gene ends were 3 bases for V and 1 base for J; bases not matched to a gene: 9. The CDR3 here is CASSFPPSTGSGNTIYF. The CDR3 DNA reads TGTGCCAGCAGTTTCCCCCCTTCGACAGGGTCTGGAAACACCATATATTTT.

This chain uses TRBV18 with TRBJ2-1; 10 bases are shared with TRBD2. Germline lookup yields CDR1 KGHSH and CDR2 LQKENI. The length of the CDR3 is 15 residues. V shed 5 bases and J 6 bases; nucleotides not matched to a gene: 7. The CDR3 region is CASSSARTSGNEQFF. CDR3 DNA: TGTGCCAGCTCATCCGCTCGGACTAGCGGCAATGAGCAGTTCTTC.

The chain uses TRBV28 and TRBJ1-1; 10 positions match TRBD1. The J segment lost 11 bases and the V segment lost 5 bases, leaving 11 bases of the junction unmatched. The CDR3 runs 14 residues. Germline lookup yields CDR1 MDHEN and CDR2 SYDVKM. Here the CDR3 reads CASSKMGQGRRAFF. The DNA for the CDR3 is TGTGCCAGCAGTAAGATGGGACAGGGGAGGAGGGCTTTCTTT.

The chain is built from TRBV19 and TRBJ1-5, with D possibly matching TRBD1 (5 bases). Trimming took off 2 bases at V and 2 bases at J, with 10 bases between the two ends. Looked up from germline, CDR1 is LNHDA and CDR2 is SQIVND (reference sequence). The CDR3 is 15 amino acids. CDR3 DNA: TGTGCCAGTAGTATACTGGGGGGGGGCAATCAGCCCCAGCATTTT. Translation gives CASSILGGGNQPQHF.

This chain uses TRBV7-9 with TRBJ2-1; 12 bases match TRBD2. The CDR3 is made up of 15 amino acids. V lost 2 bases to trimming and J lost 6 bases; unmatched junction nucleotides: 2. The germline gives CDR1 SEHNR, CDR2 FQNEAQ (reference sequence). The CDR3 DNA follows: TGTGCCAGCAGCTTACTAGCGGGAGGGACCAATGAGCAGTTCTTC. Amino acid sequence: CASSLLAGGTNEQFF.

The chain uses TRBV2 and TRBJ2-5; D uncertain. CDR1 is SNHLY and CDR2 is FYNNEI in the germline V gene. CDR3 size: 12 residues. V was clipped by 4 bases and J by 1 base, with 4 bases between them. The CDR3 nucleotides are TGTGCCAGCAGTGTAGTCCAAGAGACCCAGTACTTC. It codes for CASSVVQETQYF.